This T cell receptor beta chain was captured in a study of cytomegalovirus exposure and HLA in healthy donors. Study-wide findings and caveats: Later, an analysis showed that TCR beta chains associated with HLA were more clonally expanded than others that were equally common.

Primers included in the PCR were 60 Vbeta and 13 Jbeta primers. TCRdb keeps only in-frame clones here, not all; method: immunoSEQ multiplex PCR. The sample lists 150,000 to 200,000 clones, around 86% occurring once. Details on this clone: The antigen is unknown.

With 5 bases removed from V and 9 bases from J, the gap between germline ends came to 23 bases. The length of the CDR3 is 15 residues. Germline CDR1 MNHEY, CDR2 SMNVEV (reference sequence). This receptor was obtained from a young woman in good health and CMV-seronegative. The chain couples TRBV27 to TRBJ2-7; a weak D match, TRBD2 (6 bases). The sequencing sample was made of PBMCs. CDR3 DNA sequence: TGTGCCAGCAGTCCCCGGGACTTGTCCTACGAGTGGCAGTACTTC. This codes for CASSPRDLSYEWQYF.